Shown below are 31 T cell receptor beta chains from a single sample sequenced in a study of T-cell memory formation after mild COVID-19 (dated by TCRdb to about 2021). The method was 5' RACE. The sequencer listed for this sample is Illumina NovaSeq 6000. The raw public data were reprocessed by TCRdb itself: fastp quality trimming at Q25, MiXCR clonotype calling, in-frame beta chains only. Identical CDR3 protein sequences are pooled into one entry, listed with their most common genes and DNA. Counted in this sample were roughly 350,000 distinct CDR3 sequences; around 21% of them appeared once. Clones ranked in the top ten supply under 15% of the sample. The source material was PBMCs or a T cell subset sorted from them (not recorded which). Receptors originate from an adult woman who had mild COVID-19 (a few samples of this study predate the infection). The sample titles of this study are shuffled in the database, so cell type and time point are left out; the donor was told from shared clones.

The chain is built from TRBV4-2 and TRBJ2-7, with 10 positions matching TRBD1. This CDR3 has 17 amino acids. CDR1 and CDR2 (germline): LGHNA, YNFKEQ. V lost 4 bases, J lost 3 bases, and 12 bases stayed unmatched. The chain's CDR3 is CASSPGQGSWDHYEQYF. CDR3 sequence (DNA): TGTGCCAGCAGCCCGGGACAGGGGTCGTGGGATCACTACGAGCAGTACTTC.

This rearrangement joins TRBV11-2 to TRBJ1-1, with D uncertain. V gave up 2 bases and J gave up 6 bases, with 13 bases separating them. The CDR3 contains 14 residues. The V gene's germline CDR1 is SGHAT and CDR2 FQNNGV. Here the CDR3 DNA reads TGTGCCAGCAGCTTACACAGCGACTGGGCTGAAGCTTTCTTT. It is translated as CASSLHSDWAEAFF.

V is TRBV18 and J is TRBJ1-4; D gene uncertain. Trimming removed 0 bases at V and 10 bases at J, with 6 bases between. The germline V gene encodes CDR1 KGHSH and CDR2 LQKENI. The CDR3 consists of 12 residues. The CDR3 DNA follows: TGTGCCAGCTCACCACCGGACGGAAAACTGTTTTTT. It encodes CASSPPDGKLFF.

This clonotype was counted between two and nine times. This sequence joins TRBV4-3 and TRBJ1-1; no reliable D call. The ends were cut back, 1 base at V and 5 bases at J, with 11 bases in the middle. The germline V gene has CDR1 LGHNA and CDR2 YSLEER. CDR3 length: 14 residues. CDR3 residues: CASSQGTFRTEAFF. In DNA form, the CDR3 reads TGCGCCAGCAGCCAAGGGACGTTCAGAACTGAAGCTTTCTTT.

There are a few counts of this clonotype. The chain employs TRBV7-9 and TRBJ2-7, with a weak D call TRBD1 (7 bases). The V end lost 1 base, the J end lost 6 bases, and 13 bases lay between the germline ends. This CDR3 region has 14 residues. Germline V CDR1 and CDR2: SEHNR, FQNEAQ (reference sequence). In DNA, the CDR3 is TGTGCCAGCAGCTTAGGACAGGGAGGTAGCGAGCAGTACTTC. Its protein is CASSLGQGGSEQYF.

J is TRBJ2-1 and V is TRBV12-3 or TRBV12-4, with TRBD2 matching 9 bases. The CDR3 is 16 residues long. After removal of 6 bases from V and 2 bases from J, the junction contained 8 bases not matched to a gene. CDR3 sequence (DNA): TGTGCCAGCAGATCGTCCGCGGGGGGGCCCTACAATGAGCAGTTCTTC. This translates into CASRSSAGGPYNEQFF.

This rearrangement joins TRBV29-1 to TRBJ1-4; D uncertain. CDR3 size: 14 residues. Trimming took off 0 bases at V and 4 bases at J, with 9 bases between the two ends. Germline CDR1 SQVTM, CDR2 ANQGSEA. CDR3 sequence: CSVEDRAVNEKLFF. In DNA, the CDR3 is TGCAGCGTTGAAGATCGAGCAGTTAATGAAAAACTGTTTTTT.

This clonotype was observed a handful of times. CDR3 DNA sequence: TGCGCCAGCAGCTTTACACTAGCGGGGAGCTCCTACGAGCAGTACTTC. Its translation: CASSFTLAGSSYEQYF. V usage is TRBV5-1 and J usage is TRBJ2-7; 10 nucleotides match TRBD2. The V gene end was trimmed by 2 bases and the J gene end by 0 bases; junction bases not matched to a gene: 5. From germline, CDR1 is SGHRS and CDR2 YFSETQ. The CDR3 sequence is 16 residues long.

There are a few counts of this clonotype. This chain joins TRBV7-3 and TRBJ2-3; 7 bases align to TRBD2. Germline values: CDR1 SGHTA, CDR2 FQGTGA. The trim removed 1 base at V and 3 bases at J, leaving 7 bases unmatched. The CDR3 spans 16 residues. CDR3 region: CASSLNPAGLTDTQYF. The CDR3 nucleotides read TGTGCCAGCAGCTTAAATCCGGCGGGACTAACAGATACGCAGTATTTT.

This chain uses TRBV6-1 with TRBJ1-6; D may be TRBD1 (6 bases). The V gene lost 0 bases and the J gene lost 13 bases, with 16 bases spanning the gap. The CDR3 covers 15 residues. Germline values: CDR1 MNHNS, CDR2 SASEGT. The CDR3 region is CASSEAPGQVVPLHF. DNA for the CDR3: TGTGCCAGCAGTGAAGCCCCGGGACAAGTCGTCCCCCTCCACTTT.

This clonotype was seen only a few times. The gene calls are TRBV27 and TRBJ2-3; TRBD2 matches at 12 bases. V shed 3 bases and J 5 bases; nucleotides not matched to a gene: 6. The length of the CDR3 is 16 residues. Germline V CDR1 and CDR2: MNHEY, SMNVEV (reference sequence). The CDR3 loop reads CASSFSSGGAVDTQYF. In nucleotides, the CDR3 is TGTGCCAGCAGTTTCTCTAGCGGGGGGGCTGTAGATACGCAGTATTTT.

The sample holds many counts of this clonotype. The rearrangement joins TRBV20-1 to TRBJ1-6; a weak D match, TRBD1 (5 bases). V was clipped by 2 bases and J by 9 bases, with 11 bases between them. This CDR3 has 13 residues. Germline V CDR1 and CDR2: DFQATT, SNEGSKA (reference sequence). The CDR3 loop is CSARWGEVSPLHF. Here the CDR3 DNA reads TGCAGTGCTAGATGGGGGGAAGTTTCACCCCTCCACTTT.

There are a few counts of this clonotype. The V gene is TRBV7-9, the J gene TRBJ2-1, with no clear D. Germline-derived CDR1 and CDR2 are SEHNR and FQNEAQ (reference sequence). V was cut by 1 base and J by 9 bases, with 1 base left in between. The CDR3 is made up of 10 amino acids. As DNA, the CDR3 is TGTGCCAGCAGCTTAGTTGAGCAGTTCTTC. Protein: CASSLVEQFF.

This clonotype was recorded at least ten times. This chain uses TRBV7-2 with TRBJ2-3; TRBD2 is a possible D gene (5 bases). Trimming cost V 1 base and J 5 bases, with 7 bases left between them. The CDR3 consists of 13 residues. Germline CDR1 and CDR2: SGHTA and FQGNSA. The DNA for the CDR3 is TGTGCCAGCAGCTTAGGAGGGAGAGATACGCAGTATTTT. As protein: CASSLGGRDTQYF. The whole variable domain, remainder taken from reference TRBV7-2 and TRBJ2-3, is GAGVSQSPSNKVTEKGKDVELRCDPISGHTALYWYRQSLGQGLEFLIYFQGNSAPDKSGLPSDRFSAERTGGSVSTLTIQRTQQEDSAVYLCASSLGGRDTQYFGPGTRLTVL.

This clonotype was found a few times. The chain is built from TRBV10-3 and TRBJ1-6, with TRBD1 matching 7 bases. CDR3 length: 14 amino acids. V shed 6 bases and J 7 bases; nucleotides not matched to a gene: 6. In germline, CDR1 is ENHRY, CDR2 SYGVKD. The CDR3 here is CAIRETGNNSPLHF. CDR3 in DNA: TGTGCCATCAGGGAGACAGGGAACAATTCACCCCTCCACTTT.

The chain joins TRBV4-3 to TRBJ2-1; no reliable D call. The length of the CDR3 is 14 residues. With 1 base removed from V and 8 bases from J, the gap between germline ends came to 12 bases. The germline gives CDR1 LGHNA, CDR2 YSLEER. Here the CDR3 reads CASSQVVAADEQFF. CDR3 in DNA: TGCGCCAGCAGCCAAGTTGTGGCGGCCGATGAGCAGTTCTTC.

The chain carries TRBV7-2 and TRBJ1-6; tentative D call: TRBD1 (5 bases). The CDR3 contains 15 residues. Trimming shortened V by 5 bases and J by 6 bases, and 14 bases separated the two germline ends. CDR1 and CDR2 (germline): SGHTA, FQGNSA. CDR3: CASSLGGGVNSPLHF. The CDR3 nucleotides are TGTGCCAGCAGCCTGGGTGGGGGTGTTAATTCACCCCTCCACTTT.

A few counts support this clonotype. The chain recombines TRBV11-3 with TRBJ2-7; D could derive from TRBD1 or TRBD2 (5 bases each). CDR1 and CDR2 from the germline V gene are SGHNT and YENEEA. Between the trimmed V and J ends, which lost 5 bases and 1 base, there was a span of 12 bases. CDR3 length: 14 residues. The CDR3 spells CASSARGVSYEQYF. The CDR3 region has the DNA TGTGCCAGCAGCGCGAGAGGGGTGTCCTACGAGCAGTACTTC.

With respect to this clonotype: A far larger clone is only one base removed, so a read error is likely. The V call is TRBV9, the J call TRBJ2-7; the D is unclear. The germline gives CDR1 SGDLS, CDR2 YYNGEE. The CDR3 is made up of 11 amino acids. DNA for the CDR3: TGTGCCAGCAGCTCCTCCCACGAGCAGTACTTC. Its translation is CASSSSHEQYF.

The V gene is TRBV19, the J gene TRBJ2-1; TRBD2 is a possible D gene (6 bases). V lost 1 base and J lost 5, with 24 bases in between. CDR1 LNHDA and CDR2 SQIVND come from the germline V gene (reference sequence). This CDR3 spans 19 amino acids. The CDR3, as DNA: TGTGCCAGTAGTATAGCCACAGGTCGGCGCGGAGGGGTCCACAATGAGCAGTTCTTC. It is translated as CASSIATGRRGGVHNEQFF.

This chain uses TRBV30 with TRBJ1-2; D possibly corresponds to TRBD1 (6 bases). The CDR3 sequence is 10 residues long. Trimming shortened V by 5 bases and J by 8 bases, and 9 bases separated the two germline ends. Germline loops: CDR1 GTSNPN, CDR2 SVGIG (reference sequence). CDR3 DNA: TGTGCCTGGGAAAGGGGGGGCTACACCTTC. The encoded protein is CAWERGGYTF. The full variable domain, in which reference TRBV30 and TRBJ1-2 provide the parts outside the CDR3, is SQTIHQWPATLVQPVGSPLSLECTVEGTSNPNLYWYRQAAGRGLQLLFYSVGIGQISSEVPQNLSASRPQDRQFILSSKKLLLSDSGFYLCAWERGGYTFGSGTRLTVV.

This chain links TRBV12-3 or TRBV12-4 with TRBJ1-5; D ambiguous. The CDR3 consists of 14 residues. V was clipped by 6 bases and J by 4 bases, with 13 bases between them. CDR3 loop: CASSQALVNQPQHF. CDR3 nucleotides: TGTGCCAGCAGCCAGGCATTGGTTAATCAGCCCCAGCATTTT.

This chain uses TRBV5-1 with TRBJ2-3; 9 bases match TRBD2. The CDR3 has 14 amino acids. The trim removed 1 base at V and 7 bases at J, leaving 4 bases unmatched. Germline V gene lookup returns CDR1 SGHRS and CDR2 YFSETQ. CDR3 in DNA: TGCGCCAGCAGCTTGTCGACTAGCGGTAATACGCAGTATTTT. Its translation is CASSLSTSGNTQYF.

This clonotype turned up a few times. The CDR3 DNA follows: TGCGCCAGCAGCCAAGATCGCGGCCGTGAAGCTTTCTTT. This gives the protein CASSQDRGREAFF. This chain uses TRBV4-1 with TRBJ1-1; D call uncertain. V dropped 0 bases and J dropped 7 bases, with 9 bases sitting between them. Germline CDR1 MGHRA, CDR2 YSYEKL. This CDR3 spans 13 amino acids.

In its sample, this clonotype was seen a few times. This chain joins TRBV12-3 or TRBV12-4 and TRBJ2-3; the D is unclear. The CDR3 totals 14 residues. Between the trimmed V and J ends, which lost 4 bases and 1 base, there was a span of 9 bases. The CDR3 nucleotides are TGTGCCAGCAGTTGGACCTCCGGCACAGATACGCAGTATTTT. The encoded protein is CASSWTSGTDTQYF.

The rearrangement joins TRBV7-3 to TRBJ2-1; perhaps TRBD2 as D (6 bases). The CDR3 runs to 15 residues. Trimming took 5 bases from V and 3 from J, leaving 14 bases between them. CDR1 is SGHTA and CDR2 is FQGTGA in the germline V gene. In DNA form, the CDR3 reads TGTGCCAGCAGCCCACGATCGACTAGCTACAATGAGCAGTTCTTC. Translating it yields CASSPRSTSYNEQFF.

This clonotype appeared a few times. The V and J genes are TRBV5-1 and TRBJ1-2; TRBD1 agrees at 9 bases. CDR1 is SGHRS and CDR2 is YFSETQ in the germline V gene. Trimming removed 0 bases from V and 9 bases from J; junction bases left unmatched: 3. The CDR3 covers 13 residues. The CDR3 region is CASSLATGGSYTF. The CDR3 region has the DNA TGCGCCAGCAGCTTGGCTACAGGGGGCAGCTACACCTTC.

The chain couples TRBV7-8 to TRBJ2-7, with 8 bases matching TRBD1. The CDR3 loop spans 15 amino acids. V gave up 1 base and J gave up 7 bases; unmatched junction bases: 9. Germline CDR1 is SGHVS and CDR2 is FQNEAQ. The CDR3 loop is CASSLVFQGAREQYF. The DNA for the CDR3 is TGTGCCAGCAGCTTAGTATTTCAGGGGGCGAGGGAGCAGTACTTC.

The chain couples TRBV5-1 to TRBJ1-1; TRBD1 might be the D (5 bases). The CDR3 has 13 residues. Germline V gene data show CDR1 as SGHRS and CDR2 as YFSETQ. V was pared by 2 bases and J by 4 bases, with 9 bases between. The CDR3: CASSFREATEAFF. The CDR3 DNA sequence: TGCGCCAGCAGCTTCAGGGAGGCCACTGAAGCTTTCTTT.

This clonotype was counted between two and nine times. The chain's CDR3 is CASSQATGGYYEQYF. In nucleotides, the CDR3 is TGCGCCAGCAGCCAAGCGACAGGAGGGTACTACGAGCAGTACTTC. The rearrangement uses TRBV4-1 and TRBJ2-7; D tentatively fits TRBD1 or TRBD2 (6 bases each). Germline V lookup: CDR1 MGHRA, CDR2 YSYEKL. The CDR3 is 15 amino acids. The germline V and J ends were trimmed by 1 base and 3 bases, with 13 bases remaining between them.

This clonotype has just a few counts. The V call is TRBV6-2 or TRBV6-3, the J call TRBJ1-2; D perhaps matches TRBD1 (6 bases). The CDR3 has 14 residues. From germline, CDR1 is MNHEY and CDR2 SVGEGT. Trimming pared 7 bases from V and 6 bases from J, leaving 18 bases between. The CDR3 spells CASMDRTGLDGYTF. The CDR3 DNA follows: TGTGCCAGCATGGACAGAACCGGGTTGGATGGCTACACCTTC.